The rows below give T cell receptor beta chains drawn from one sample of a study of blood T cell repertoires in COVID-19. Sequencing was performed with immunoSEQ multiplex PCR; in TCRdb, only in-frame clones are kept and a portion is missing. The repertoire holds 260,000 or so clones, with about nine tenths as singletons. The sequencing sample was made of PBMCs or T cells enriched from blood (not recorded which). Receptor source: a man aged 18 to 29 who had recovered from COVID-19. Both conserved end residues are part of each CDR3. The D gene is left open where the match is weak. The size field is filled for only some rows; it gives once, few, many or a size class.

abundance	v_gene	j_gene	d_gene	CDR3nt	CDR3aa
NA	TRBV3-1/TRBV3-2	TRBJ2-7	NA	TGTGCCAGCAGCTACTTCGGGGAGTACTACGAGCAGTACTTC	CASSYFGEYYEQYF
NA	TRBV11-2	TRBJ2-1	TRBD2	TGTGCCAGCAGCCGTACTAGCGGCCCGTACAATGAGCAGTTCTTC	CASSRTSGPYNEQFF
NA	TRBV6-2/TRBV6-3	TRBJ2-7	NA	TGTGCCAGCAGCACTGCCTACGAGCAGTACTTC	CASSTAYEQYF
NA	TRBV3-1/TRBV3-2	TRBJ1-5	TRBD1	TGTGCCAGCAGCCAACCCCCGAAGGGACAGGGGGCCGATCAGCCCCAGCATTTT	CASSQPPKGQGADQPQHF
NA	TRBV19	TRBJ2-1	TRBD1	TGTGCCAGTAGTTTAGACGGACAGGGCTACAATGAGCAGTTCTTC	CASSLDGQGYNEQFF
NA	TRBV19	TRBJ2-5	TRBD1	TGTGCCAGTAGTACACAGGGGCGCGGGCAAGAGACCCAGTACTTC	CASSTQGRGQETQYF
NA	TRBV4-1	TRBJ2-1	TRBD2	TGCGCCAGCAGCCAAGGGGGTAGCGGGGGCATCCACAATGAGCAGTTCTTC	CASSQGGSGGIHNEQFF
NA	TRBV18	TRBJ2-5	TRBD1	TGTGCCAGCTCACCACGGAACCGGTGGGCAGGGGGTTCGGAGACCCAGTACTTC	CASSPRNRWAGGSETQYF
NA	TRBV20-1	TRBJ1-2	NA	TGCAGTGCTGAAGGAGACTATGGCTACACCTTC	CSAEGDYGYTF
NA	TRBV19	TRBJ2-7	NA	TGTGCCAGTAGTCCGTCTGGGCGATCCTACGAGCAGTACTTC	CASSPSGRSYEQYF
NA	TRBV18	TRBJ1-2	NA	TGTGCCAGCTCGTACCTTAAACCGGGACAAAACTATGGCTACACCTTC	CASSYLKPGQNYGYTF
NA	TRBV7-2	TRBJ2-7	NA	TGTGCCAGCTCTGAGAGGGGGACCGAGACCTACGAGCAGTACTTC	CASSERGTETYEQYF
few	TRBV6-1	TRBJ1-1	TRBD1	TGTGCCAGCAGTGAAGCCGGCAGGGGGCGAGGAGCTTTCTTT	CASSEAGRGRGAFF
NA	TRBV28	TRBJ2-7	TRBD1	TGTGCCAGCAGTTCCCCGGGACAGGGCACCTACGAGCAGTACTTC	CASSSPGQGTYEQYF
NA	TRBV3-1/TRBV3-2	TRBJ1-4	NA	TGTGCCAGCAGCCAAGATTCGATACAGCTACTTAATGAAAAACTGTTTTTT	CASSQDSIQLLNEKLFF
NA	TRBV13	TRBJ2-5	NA	TGTGCCAGCAGCACCCGGATGAGGGAACGGTCAGGGACCCAGTACTTC	CASSTRMRERSGTQYF
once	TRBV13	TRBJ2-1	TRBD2	TGTGCCAGCAGCCCGCGACTAGCGGGAGCCAACAATGAGCAGTTCTTC	CASSPRLAGANNEQFF
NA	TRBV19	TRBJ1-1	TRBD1	TGTGCCAGTACCTCGGACAGGGCAAACACTGAAGCTTTCTTT	CASTSDRANTEAFF
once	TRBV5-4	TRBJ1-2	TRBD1	TGTGCCAGCAGCCCGGGACAGGGCCCCTACTATGGCTACACCTTC	CASSPGQGPYYGYTF
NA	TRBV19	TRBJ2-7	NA	TGTGCCAGTAGTCTCCGGGGGTCAGGGAGCTCCTACGAGCAGTACTTC	CASSLRGSGSSYEQYF
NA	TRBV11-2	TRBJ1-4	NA	TGTGCCAGCAGCTTAGTCGGACAAATGGGAGAAAAACTGTTTTTT	CASSLVGQMGEKLFF
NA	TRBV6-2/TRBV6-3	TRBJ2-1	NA	TGTGCCAGCAGTTACGAGCAAAGCTCCTACAATGAGCAGTTCTTC	CASSYEQSSYNEQFF